These 13 T cell receptor beta chains share one sample of origin, sequenced in a study of shared clonotypes between healthy human individuals. The repertoire was sequenced with immunoSEQ multiplex PCR; TCRdb's copy has only in-frame clones and lacks some. The table has about 2 million clones, over 85% seen once. The specimen sequenced was naive CD4+ T cells sorted from blood. Subset indicated: CD45RA+ positively selected. The source of these receptors is a man aged 18 to 29 in good health.

This chain joins TRBV28 and TRBJ1-5; the match to TRBD1 covers 7 bases. CDR3 size: 16 residues. Germline-derived CDR1 and CDR2 are MDHEN and SYDVKM. The V and J ends lost 3 bases and 1 base, in that order; junction bases with no gene match: 6. CDR3 DNA: TGTGCCAGCAGTTTTTCACCGGGACAGAGCAATCAGCCCCAGCATTTT. The encoded protein is CASSFSPGQSNQPQHF.

This clone was seen just once. The sample has other DNA sequences that encode this CDR3 too. This chain links TRBV28 with TRBJ1-2; 10 nucleotides match TRBD1. Germline CDR1 is MDHEN and CDR2 is SYDVKM. The CDR3 has 15 residues. With V trimmed by 5 bases and J by 2 bases, 5 bases remained unmatched. The CDR3, as DNA: TGTGCCAGCAGTGTACCGGGACAGGGGAACTATGGCTACACCTTC. Its protein product is CASSVPGQGNYGYTF.

CDR3 bases: TGTGCCAGCAGTACCTACAGGGACCACGAGCAGTACTTC. Its protein is CASSTYRDHEQYF. This chain uses TRBV28 with TRBJ2-7; tentative D call: TRBD1 (6 bases). The length of the CDR3 is 13 residues. Trimming pared 5 bases from V and 5 bases from J, leaving 13 bases between. Germline V gives CDR1 MDHEN, CDR2 SYDVKM.

A note on this clone: Because the CDR3 is missing its conserved closing phenylalanine or tryptophan, this is likely a read error. V usage is TRBV6-1 and J usage is TRBJ1-3; D is uncertain. The CDR3 is 14 amino acids. Per the germline V gene, CDR1 is MNHNS and CDR2 is SASEGT. V lost 3 bases and J lost 0, with 6 bases in between. CDR3 DNA sequence: TGTGCCAGCAGTGAGAGGAGCTCTGGAAACACCATATATGTT. Its protein is CASSERSSGNTIYV.

Notes on this clone: Being one base from a much bigger clone, this may be a read error. V usage is TRBV4-3 and J usage is TRBJ1-6; the D is unclear. The CDR3 length is 13 residues. Germline V gene data show CDR1 as LGHNA and CDR2 as YSLEER. Trimming pared 1 base from V and 7 bases from J, leaving 5 bases between. The CDR3 sequence: CASSQARNSPLHF. CDR3 sequence (DNA): TGCGCCAGCAGCCAAGCCAGGAATTCACCCCTCCACTTT.

V usage is TRBV7-8 and J usage is TRBJ1-5; D possibly corresponds to TRBD1 (5 bases). This CDR3 is 15 amino acids long. Deletions cut 0 bases from V and 5 bases from J, with 11 bases between. CDR1 and CDR2 (germline): SGHVS, FQNEAQ. Here the CDR3 DNA reads TGTGCCAGCAGCTTAGCCCCCAGGGAATATCAGCCCCAGCATTTT. Translating it yields CASSLAPREYQPQHF.

This chain uses TRBV19 with TRBJ1-1; D is uncertain. This CDR3 comprises 14 residues. V was trimmed by 2 bases and J by 1 base, leaving 8 bases between them. The germline V gene has CDR1 LNHDA and CDR2 SQIVND (reference sequence). The DNA of the CDR3 is TGTGCCAGTAGTATATGGGGTAGGAACACTGAAGCTTTCTTT. It codes for CASSIWGRNTEAFF.

The chain recombines TRBV11-2 with TRBJ2-1; no definite D call. CDR3 size: 13 residues. With 5 bases removed from V and 0 bases from J, the gap between germline ends came to 5 bases. From germline, CDR1 is SGHAT and CDR2 FQNNGV. CDR3 protein: CASSPPSYNEQFF. The CDR3 bases are TGTGCCAGCAGCCCTCCCTCCTACAATGAGCAGTTCTTC. The whole variable domain, remainder taken from reference TRBV11-2 and TRBJ2-1, is EAGVAQSPRYKIIEKRQSVAFWCNPISGHATLYWYQQILGQGPKLLIQFQNNGVVDDSQLPKDRFSAERLKGVDSTLKIQPAKLEDSAVYLCASSPPSYNEQFFGPGTRLTVL.

With respect to this clone: The germline gene is not matched at one end of the junction; a read error may be the cause. V usage is TRBV28 and J usage is TRBJ1-2; D may be TRBD1 (5 bases). The V gene's germline CDR1 is MDHEN and CDR2 SYDVKM. The CDR3 runs to 16 residues. CDR3 DNA sequence: TGTGCCAGCACTTTACTACCGACAGAGGATCAGAATGGCTACACCTTC. Encoded protein: CASTLLPTEDQNGYTF.

This clone was counted a few times. This chain links TRBV9 with TRBJ1-5; no definite D call. Trimming cost V 0 bases and J 5 bases, with 9 bases left between them. This CDR3 is 14 amino acids long. Germline V gives CDR1 SGDLS, CDR2 YYNGEE. The CDR3 region has the DNA TGTGCCAGCAGCGTAGGTTCCGTGGATCAGCCCCAGCATTTT. Its translation is CASSVGSVDQPQHF.

This chain connects TRBV29-1 to TRBJ2-1; unclear D gene. This CDR3 is 13 amino acids long. CDR1 is SQVTM and CDR2 is ANQGSEA in the germline V gene. Trimming removed 4 bases at V and 4 bases at J, with 11 bases between. DNA of the CDR3: TGCAGCGTTGGAGGACGCCTTTACAATGAGCAGTTCTTC. As protein: CSVGGRLYNEQFF.

Concerning this clone itself: Other DNA sequences of this sample code for an identical CDR3. V gene TRBV10-3 combines with J gene TRBJ2-5; D might be TRBD2 (6 bases). Germline assignment: CDR1 ENHRY and CDR2 SYGVKD. Trimming shortened V by 1 base and J by 5 bases, and 8 bases separated the two germline ends. CDR3 length: 13 residues. CDR3 bases: TGTGCCATCAGTGAGTTGGGACTTGAGACCCAGTACTTC. Protein product: CAISELGLETQYF.

V is TRBV5-4 and J is TRBJ2-7; D is possibly TRBD1 or TRBD2 (5 bases each). This CDR3 contains 14 residues. V gave up 4 bases and J gave up 2 bases, with 13 bases separating them. Germline CDR1 is SGHNT and CDR2 is YYREEE (reference sequence). The CDR3 loop reads CASSRDGVTYEQYF. CDR3 coding DNA: TGTGCCAGCAGCCGGGACGGTGTAACCTACGAGCAGTACTTC.